This TCR beta chain originates from a study of shared clonotypes between healthy human individuals. This CDR3 contains 16 residues. J lost 2 bases, V lost 5 bases, and 10 bases had no gene match. CDR1 SGHTA and CDR2 FQGTGA come from the germline V gene. Measured with immunoSEQ multiplex PCR; TCRdb has only the in-frame clones, and not every one. The repertoire consists of 2,500,000 or so clones, with about nine tenths occurring once and the leading ten covering around 0.35%. The chain has TRBV7-3 and TRBJ2-3, with 7 bases identical to TRBD2. The TCR originated in a man between 18 and 35 years old in good health. Some clones in this sample may be carry-over from other donors' samples. Material for sequencing was naive CD4+ T cells from PBMCs. Documented subset: CD45RA+ positively selected. The CDR3 DNA is TGTGCCAGCAGCCCTTCGGATGGACTAGTCACAGATACGCAGTATTTT. Translating it yields CASSPSDGLVTDTQYF.